These T cell receptor beta chains were read from a single sample in a study of blood T cell repertoires in COVID-19. TCRdb's copy holds only in-frame clones and misses some; the assay was immunoSEQ multiplex PCR. The profile shows 250,000 to 350,000 clones, roughly 88% of them singletons. The sample was peripheral blood. The receptor source for this set is a woman aged 25 to 45 with active or convalescent COVID-19. Both conserved end residues are part of each CDR3. A D gene is named only where the DNA matches it firmly. Only part of the rows carry a size: once, few, many, or a class if the clone is expanded.

d_call clone_size j_call v_call cdr3_nt cdr3_aa
. . TRBJ2-1 TRBV27 TGTGCCAGCAGTAGCCGACTAGACCCCACGGGGAACAATGAGCAGTTCTTC CASSSRLDPTGNNEQFF
TRBD2 . TRBJ2-7 TRBV9 TGTGCCAGCAGCCCCTATGGGACTAGTGGCTACGAGCAGTACTTC CASSPYGTSGYEQYF
. . TRBJ1-6 TRBV3-1/TRBV3-2 TGTGCCAGCAGCCAAGTGTCTGATTCACCCCTCCACTTT CASSQVSDSPLHF
. . TRBJ1-6 TRBV28 TGTGCCAGCAGTACCCCCCCCGTCGGTTCACCCCTCCACTTT CASSTPPVGSPLHF
. . TRBJ1-5 TRBV6-2/TRBV6-3 TGTGCCAGCAGTTACAAGGTTTTGACAATTAGCAATCAGCCCCAGCATTTT CASSYKVLTISNQPQHF
TRBD2 once TRBJ2-2 TRBV7-9 TGTGCCGGCAGATCTAGCGGGGCGAACACCGGGGAGCTGTTTTTT CAGRSSGANTGELFF
. few TRBJ1-5 TRBV3-1/TRBV3-2 TGTGCCAGCAGCCCTACCGGCCCCGGGGTGAGCAATCAGCCCCAGCATTTT CASSPTGPGVSNQPQHF
TRBD1 few TRBJ1-1 TRBV6-5 TGTGCCAGCAGCCGGACAGGGGATAGGACTGAAGCTTTCTTT CASSRTGDRTEAFF
. . TRBJ1-6 TRBV3-1/TRBV3-2 TGTGCCAGCAGCACCACAGGGCCTTCACCCCTCCACTTT CASSTTGPSPLHF
TRBD2 . TRBJ2-1 TRBV5-1 TGCGCCAGCAGCTTCGCAAATAGCGGGGGGGCCTTGTACAATGAGCAGTTCTTC CASSFANSGGALYNEQFF
. . TRBJ1-4 TRBV19 TGTGCCAGTAGTATCCAGGGCCGTGAAAAACTGTTTTTT CASSIQGREKLFF